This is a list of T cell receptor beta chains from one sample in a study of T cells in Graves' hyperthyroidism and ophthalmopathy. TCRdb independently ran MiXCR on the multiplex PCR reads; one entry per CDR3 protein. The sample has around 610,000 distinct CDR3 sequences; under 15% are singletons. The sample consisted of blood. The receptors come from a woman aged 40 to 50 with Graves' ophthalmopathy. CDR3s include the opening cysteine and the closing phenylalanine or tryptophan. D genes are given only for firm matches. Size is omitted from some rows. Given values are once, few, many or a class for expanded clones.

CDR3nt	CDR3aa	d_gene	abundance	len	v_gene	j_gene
TGTGCCAGCAGCTCAAGACAGAAGCAACAAGAGACCCAGTACTTC	CASSSRQKQQETQYF	-	few	15	TRBV12-3/TRBV12-4	TRBJ2-5
TGTGCCAGCAGCTTACAACCACAAGAGACCCAGTACTTC	CASSLQPQETQYF	-	many	13	TRBV7-4	TRBJ2-5
TGTGCCAGCAGTTTAAATATGGGGGCTGAAGCTTTCTTT	CASSLNMGAEAFF	-	-	13	TRBV12-3/TRBV12-4	TRBJ1-1
TGCGCCAGCAGCTCTGACACAGGGGGCCGAGGCTACACCTTC	CASSSDTGGRGYTF	TRBD1	many	14	TRBV5-1	TRBJ1-2
TGCAGCGTTCCGGGACAGGGGATTTTGAACACTGAAGCTTTCTTT	CSVPGQGILNTEAFF	TRBD1	few	15	TRBV29-1	TRBJ1-1
TGTGCCAGCAGTCCTACATCCGACAAAACAGGGCTGGACTACGAGCAGTACTTC	CASSPTSDKTGLDYEQYF	-	many	18	TRBV28	TRBJ2-7
TGTGCCAGTAGTAAGGCAGGGCTGTTACACGAGCAGTACTTC	CASSKAGLLHEQYF	-	few	14	TRBV19	TRBJ2-7
TGTGCCAGCAGCCAACAGGGCGACACTGAAGCTTTCTTT	CASSQQGDTEAFF	-	many	13	TRBV27	TRBJ1-1
TGTGCCAGCAGTCCGACGGTCTACGAGCAGTACTTC	CASSPTVYEQYF	-	many	12	TRBV12-3/TRBV12-4	TRBJ2-7
TGTGCCAGCAGAAGACTAGCGGGAGAAATTGAGACCCAGTACTTC	CASRRLAGEIETQYF	TRBD2	many	15	TRBV6-1	TRBJ2-5
TGTGCCAGCAGTTTTCCAGGCACCGGGGAGCTGTTTTTT	CASSFPGTGELFF	-	many	13	TRBV12-3/TRBV12-4	TRBJ2-2
TGTGCCAGCAAGAGCTGGGACAGAGATGACGAGCAGTACTTC	CASKSWDRDDEQYF	TRBD1	many	14	TRBV6-1	TRBJ2-7
TGTGCCTGGAGTTTACAGACCGGGGAGCTGTTTTTT	CAWSLQTGELFF	-	many	12	TRBV30	TRBJ2-2
TGTGCCAGCGAGGACGGGACTAGCCAAGAGACCCAGTACTTC	CASEDGTSQETQYF	TRBD2	many	14	TRBV28	TRBJ2-5
TGTGCCAGCTCACCACCGCCGAACACTGAAGCTTTCTTT	CASSPPPNTEAFF	-	many	13	TRBV18	TRBJ1-1
TGTGCCAGTAGTGTTGTAGGGGGCGGTCAGCCCCAGCATTTT	CASSVVGGGQPQHF	TRBD1	-	14	TRBV19	TRBJ1-5
TGTGCCAGCAGGTCAGGGGGCGGTAATTCACCCCTCCACTTT	CASRSGGGNSPLHF	TRBD1	many	14	TRBV12-3/TRBV12-4	TRBJ1-6
TGTGCCAGCAGTGAATGGGGGAAGGAGGGATATGGCTACACCTTC	CASSEWGKEGYGYTF	-	many	15	TRBV25-1	TRBJ1-2
TGTGCCACCAGTGATTTGCCCGGGGAGACCCAGTACTTC	CATSDLPGETQYF	-	many	13	TRBV24-1	TRBJ2-5
TGTGCCAGCAGCCCGACAGGGTGGAATTCACCCCTCCACTTT	CASSPTGWNSPLHF	TRBD1	many	14	TRBV7-9	TRBJ1-6
TGCAGTGCTACTTGGACAGGAAGTGGTTATAGCAATCAGCCCCAGCATTTT	CSATWTGSGYSNQPQHF	TRBD1	many	17	TRBV20-1	TRBJ1-5
TGTGCCACCAGCAGAGTGGCTAGCGCCTCCACCTACGAGCAGTACTTC	CATSRVASASTYEQYF	-	many	16	TRBV15	TRBJ2-7
TGTGCCAGCAGTCTACGAGGGGAGGCTGAAGCTTTCTTT	CASSLRGEAEAFF	-	many	13	TRBV27	TRBJ1-1
TGTGCCAGCAGCTGGGCGACGACAGGGGAAGGGGAGCTGTTTTTT	CASSWATTGEGELFF	TRBD1	many	15	TRBV7-9	TRBJ2-2
TGTGCCAGCTCGATCGGACAGGATGATCAGCCCCAGCATTTT	CASSIGQDDQPQHF	TRBD1	few	14	TRBV18	TRBJ1-5
TGTGCCAGCAGGTCACAGGGGGATAGCAATCAGCCCCAGCATTTT	CASRSQGDSNQPQHF	TRBD1	-	15	TRBV6-1	TRBJ1-5
TGCGCCAGCAGCTTGGTCAGTGGACCCCAGGAGACCCAGTACTTC	CASSLVSGPQETQYF	-	few	15	TRBV5-1	TRBJ2-5
TGTGCCAGCAGTATACCGCAGGGGGCTCAGCCCCAGCATTTT	CASSIPQGAQPQHF	TRBD1	many	14	TRBV28	TRBJ1-5
TGTGCCAGCAGTGAAGCTGGTAGCGGGAGGCTTTCCTACGAGCAGTACTTC	CASSEAGSGRLSYEQYF	TRBD2	many	17	TRBV2	TRBJ2-7
TGTGCCAGCAGTTACTCGTTGGGCAGGGGACCATCCTACGAGCAGTACTTC	CASSYSLGRGPSYEQYF	-	many	17	TRBV6-5	TRBJ2-7
TGCGCCAGCAGCGACCGACAGTACGAGCAGTACTTC	CASSDRQYEQYF	-	many	12	TRBV5-1	TRBJ2-7
TGCAGTGCTAGAGGAACCTCAGAGGGACAGGGAAAATTAAGCTTC	CSARGTSEGQGKLSF	TRBD1	-	15	TRBV20-1	TRBJ1-2
TGTGCCAGCAGACGGGACAGGGGGCGCGGTGGTGGGTATGGCGAGCAGTACTTC	CASRRDRGRGGGYGEQYF	TRBD1	many	18	TRBV12-3/TRBV12-4	TRBJ2-7
TGTGCCACCAGCAGAGATGGTGGAACGCTCTCCTACGAGCAGTACTTC	CATSRDGGTLSYEQYF	-	many	16	TRBV15	TRBJ2-7
TGTGCCAGCAGTCTGGAAGGGCTGGGCACCGGGGAGCTGTTTTTT	CASSLEGLGTGELFF	-	many	15	TRBV28	TRBJ2-2
TGTGCCAGCTGCCCCCCGTGGTCCTCCTACGAGCAGTACTTC	CASCPPWSSYEQYF	-	-	14	TRBV28	TRBJ2-7
TGTGCCAGCAGTTTAAGGATGCGGAACTATGGCTACACCTTC	CASSLRMRNYGYTF	-	-	14	TRBV6-5	TRBJ1-2
TGCAGTGCTGTAGGGACAGGAGGCGAGACCCAGTACTTC	CSAVGTGGETQYF	TRBD1	many	13	TRBV20-1	TRBJ2-5
TGTGCCAGCAGTCTAAGGCTAGCGGGAGGGCCAATACCTTACGAGCAGTACTTC	CASSLRLAGGPIPYEQYF	TRBD2	many	18	TRBV7-8	TRBJ2-7
TGTGCCAGCAGTTACTCAGGATCAACCTACGAGCAGTACTTC	CASSYSGSTYEQYF	-	many	14	TRBV6-2/TRBV6-3	TRBJ2-7